The T cell receptor (beta chain) described here comes from a study of regulatory dendritic cells for organ transplantation. Generated by immunoSEQ multiplex PCR, the TCRdb table keeps only in-frame clones and is missing some. This repertoire shows about 30,000 clones, around 79% found once; its top ten account for around 2.3%. There are a few counts of this clone. The identical CDR3 is also encoded by other nucleotide sequences in the sample. The ends were cut back, 1 base at V and 4 bases at J, with 7 bases in the middle. The CDR3 has 13 amino acids. Germline loops: CDR1 SGHTA, CDR2 FQGTGA. Source material: memory CD4+ T cells from blood. Noted subset: CD45RO+ memory T cells. This receptor was taken from a human donor in good health. This chain joins TRBV7-3 and TRBJ2-5; no clear D. The DNA of the CDR3 is TGTGCCAGCAGCTTAAGTAACTCAGAGACCCAGTACTTC. Its translation: CASSLSNSETQYF.